This passage covers 22 T cell receptor beta chains from one sample sequenced in a study of blood T cell repertoires in COVID-19. This table comes from immunoSEQ multiplex PCR, and its TCRdb copy is limited to in-frame clones, with some not included. The sample includes about 210,000 clones, over 80% of them seen just once. Sequencing used peripheral blood. Source of these receptors: a woman aged 55-70 years with COVID-19, enrolled during active disease.

This chain uses TRBV28 with TRBJ2-5, with 9 bases identical to TRBD2. The CDR3 extends over 15 amino acids. J gave up 2 bases and V 2 bases, and 3 bases lay outside the gene matches. From germline, CDR1 is MDHEN and CDR2 SYDVKM. CDR3 sequence: CASSLGGGVQETQYF. The DNA of the CDR3 is TGTGCCAGCAGTTTAGGCGGGGGGGTTCAAGAGACCCAGTACTTC.

The rearrangement links TRBV3-1 (or the pseudogene TRBV3-2) to TRBJ1-5, with a possible D match to TRBD1 (5 bases). CDR1 and CDR2 (germline): LGHDT, YNNKEL (reference sequence). The ends were cut back, 1 base at V and 6 bases at J, with 10 bases in the middle. This CDR3 comprises 14 residues. The chain's CDR3 is CASSQGQGPQPQHF. CDR3 nucleotides: TGTGCCAGCAGCCAAGGCCAGGGCCCTCAGCCCCAGCATTTT.

The chain links TRBV19 to TRBJ2-3; TRBD2 matches 10 bases. V shed 7 bases and J 2 bases; nucleotides not matched to a gene: 9. Per germline, CDR1 LNHDA and CDR2 SQIVND (reference sequence). The CDR3 has 16 amino acids. The CDR3 spells CASIRTSGSLTDTQYF. CDR3 coding DNA: TGTGCCAGTATCCGGACTAGCGGATCCCTCACAGATACGCAGTATTTT.

Only one count was recorded for this clone. The chain couples TRBV5-1 to TRBJ1-1; D is perhaps TRBD1 (6 bases). Trimming pared 7 bases from V and 2 bases from J, leaving 12 bases between. The CDR3 is made up of 13 amino acids. Germline V gene data show CDR1 as SGHRS and CDR2 as YFSETQ. In nucleotides, the CDR3 is TGCGCCAGCCGGGGACAAACAAACACTGAAGCTTTCTTT. This translates into CASRGQTNTEAFF.

The chain joins TRBV4-3 to TRBJ2-2; 8 bases match TRBD2. Trimming at V came to 1 base and at J to 5 bases, leaving 3 bases not matched to a gene. CDR1 is LGHNA, CDR2 YSLEER, per germline. The CDR3 length is 15 residues. As DNA, the CDR3 is TGCGCCAGCAGCCAAGTACTAGCGGCTACCGGGGAGCTGTTTTTT. This gives the protein CASSQVLAATGELFF.

This CDR3 reads CASSPETGGDQPQHF. The CDR3 DNA reads TGTGCCAGCAGCCCCGAGACAGGGGGAGATCAGCCCCAGCATTTT. V usage is TRBV7-8 and J usage is TRBJ1-5; 9 bases fit TRBD1. CDR1 and CDR2 (germline): SGHVS, FQNEAQ. There are 15 residues in the CDR3. J was trimmed by 5 bases and V by 5 bases; bases with no gene match: 7.

This rearrangement joins TRBV20-1 to TRBJ1-5; D is perhaps TRBD1 (5 bases). CDR1 is DFQATT, CDR2 SNEGSKA, per germline (reference sequence). The ends were cut back, 3 bases at V and 4 bases at J, with 19 bases in the middle. This CDR3 has 16 amino acids. CDR3: CSASNMEGALNQPQHF. The CDR3 bases are TGCAGTGCTAGTAATATGGAAGGGGCCCTAAATCAGCCCCAGCATTTT.

This clone was counted once. The gene calls are TRBV13 and TRBJ2-4; D unclear. Trimming shortened V by 0 bases and J by 9 bases, and 18 bases separated the two germline ends. The CDR3 covers 16 residues. Per the germline V gene, CDR1 is PRHDT and CDR2 is FYEKMQ (reference sequence). The CDR3 loop is CASSLGLSAGEAIQYF. As DNA, the CDR3 is TGTGCCAGCAGCTTAGGGCTCAGCGCCGGCGAAGCCATTCAGTACTTC.

CDR3 sequence reads: CASSLAAMSNTGELFF. For the CDR3, the DNA is TGCGCCAGCAGCCTAGCAGCGATGTCGAACACCGGGGAGCTGTTTTTT. The chain is built from TRBV5-1 and TRBJ2-2; D may be TRBD2 (5 bases). The CDR3 has 16 amino acids. V lost 4 bases and J lost 0, with 13 bases in between. CDR1 is SGHRS, CDR2 YFSETQ, per germline.

This chain joins TRBV24-1 and TRBJ2-5, with 12 bases that match TRBD2. Looked up from germline, CDR1 is KGHDR and CDR2 is SFDVKD. The CDR3 length is 17 residues. Trimming at V came to 4 bases and at J to 2 bases, leaving 7 bases not matched to a gene. The CDR3 here is CATSDQTSGGIQETQYF. The CDR3 coding sequence is TGTGCCACCAGTGACCAGACTAGCGGGGGAATTCAAGAGACCCAGTACTTC.

The rearrangement joins TRBV5-1 to TRBJ2-5, with TRBD2 identical over 9 bases. CDR3 length: 15 residues. The germline V gene encodes CDR1 SGHRS and CDR2 YFSETQ. V shed 5 bases and J 6 bases; nucleotides not matched to a gene: 11. For the CDR3, the DNA is TGCGCCAGCAGAGAAACTAGCGGGCGCTTTCAGACCCAGTACTTC. It is translated as CASRETSGRFQTQYF.

The V and J genes are TRBV5-1 and TRBJ2-5, with D tentatively TRBD2 (5 bases). The V end was cut by 0 bases, the J end by 2 bases, with 11 bases between. The CDR3 covers 15 residues. Germline values: CDR1 SGHRS, CDR2 YFSETQ. The DNA for the CDR3 is TGCGCCAGCAGCTTGGCCCCGGGGAAACAAGAGACCCAGTACTTC. It translates to CASSLAPGKQETQYF.

This clone was seen ten or more times. The rearrangement joins TRBV10-3 to TRBJ2-5, with 13 bases matching TRBD2. This CDR3 has 18 amino acids. The V gene end was trimmed by 3 bases and the J gene end by 5 bases; junction bases not matched to a gene: 12. The germline V gene has CDR1 ENHRY and CDR2 SYGVKD. The CDR3 DNA reads as TGTGCCATCAGTGACCCGGGACTAGCGGGGAGGGGAGAGGAGACCCAGTACTTC. Its translation is CAISDPGLAGRGEETQYF.

This chain uses TRBV14 with TRBJ2-1; 10 bases match TRBD1. Germline V CDR1 and CDR2: SGHDN, FVKESK. The CDR3 has 15 amino acids. Trimming took 4 bases from V and 4 from J; bases not matched to a gene: 4. CDR3 sequence: CASSRQGAPYNEQFF. The CDR3 bases are TGTGCCAGCAGCCGACAGGGGGCACCGTACAATGAGCAGTTCTTC. Variable domain in full (rest from reference TRBV14 and TRBJ2-1): EAGVTQFPSHSVIEKGQTVTLRCDPISGHDNLYWYRRVMGKEIKFLLHFVKESKQDESGMPNNRFLAERTGGTYSTLKVQPAELEDSGVYFCASSRQGAPYNEQFFGPGTRLTVL.

The chain is built from TRBV30 and TRBJ1-1; TRBD1 matches 10 bases. Trimming took 6 bases from V and 11 from J; bases not matched to a gene: 18. The CDR3 runs to 15 residues. Germline V CDR1 and CDR2: GTSNPN, SVGIG (reference sequence). The DNA of the CDR3 is TGTGCCTGTCGGGTCGGGACAGGGGTACCGATCGCGGCTTTCTTT. Translating gives CACRVGTGVPIAAFF.

The J gene is TRBJ2-2, the V gene TRBV6-5; 12 bases are shared with TRBD2. There are 15 residues in the CDR3. With 11 bases clipped from V and 5 bases from J, the junction kept 9 bases outside the gene matches. CDR1 MNHEY and CDR2 SVGAGI come from the germline V gene. The CDR3 loop reads CAASRTSGGTGELFF. The CDR3 DNA is TGTGCCGCCAGCCGCACTAGCGGGGGGACCGGGGAGCTGTTTTTT.

The V call is TRBV9, the J call TRBJ1-5; 8 nucleotides align to TRBD1. CDR1 and CDR2 (germline): SGDLS, YYNGEE. J lost 0 bases, V lost 8 bases, and 7 bases had no gene match. The CDR3 loop spans 15 amino acids. Written as DNA, the CDR3 is TGTGCCAGAGAGACAGGGGCTTATAGCAATCAGCCCCAGCATTTT. Protein product: CARETGAYSNQPQHF. The full variable domain, its missing parts supplied by reference TRBV9 and TRBJ1-5, is DSGVTQTPKHLITATGQRVTLRCSPRSGDLSVYWYQQSLDQGLQFLIQYYNGEERAKGNILERFSAQQFPDLHSELNLSSLELGDSALYFCARETGAYSNQPQHFGDGTRLSIL.

The chain links TRBV7-9 to TRBJ1-2; 8 nucleotides agree with TRBD1. V trimming: 2 bases; J trimming: 1 base; junction bases outside the gene matches: 3. The germline gives CDR1 SEHNR, CDR2 FQNEAQ (reference sequence). The CDR3 extends over 15 amino acids. The CDR3 sequence: CASSLPQGDNYGYTF. The CDR3 coding sequence is TGTGCCAGCAGCTTACCACAGGGGGATAACTATGGCTACACCTTC.

The sample holds one count of this clone. The chain links TRBV28 to TRBJ2-3; TRBD2 agrees at 11 bases. CDR1 and CDR2 (germline): MDHEN, SYDVKM. This CDR3 comprises 16 residues. V shed 5 bases and J 0 bases; nucleotides not matched to a gene: 4. CDR3 sequence reads: CASSQTSGASTDTQYF. The CDR3 DNA follows: TGTGCCAGCAGTCAGACTAGCGGGGCTAGCACAGATACGCAGTATTTT.

This chain connects TRBV6-5 to TRBJ2-7, with D possibly TRBD1 on 5 matching bases. Germline CDR1 and CDR2: MNHEY and SVGAGI. The CDR3 runs 15 residues. With 0 bases removed from V and 2 bases from J, the gap between germline ends came to 11 bases. The chain's CDR3 is CASSYSSTGPYEQYF. CDR3 bases: TGTGCCAGCAGTTACTCGAGTACAGGACCCTACGAGCAGTACTTC.

The chain combines TRBV9 with TRBJ2-3; D uncertain. Trimming left V 4 bases short and J 0 bases short, with 12 bases between. There are 15 residues in the CDR3. Germline V gene sequence: CDR1 SGDLS, CDR2 YYNGEE. CDR3 DNA: TGTGCCAGCAGCCCCCTGGGCCCCAGCACAGATACGCAGTATTTT. Translating gives CASSPLGPSTDTQYF.

The table lists this clone with a few counts. The V and J genes are TRBV6-6 and TRBJ1-2; D uncertain. The V and J ends lost 7 bases and 5 bases respectively, with 14 bases between them. The CDR3 is 13 amino acids. From germline, CDR1 is MNHNY and CDR2 SVGAGI (reference sequence). The CDR3 region has the DNA TGTGCCAGCACCCCCGAGGGTACTTATGGCTACACCTTC. Encoded protein: CASTPEGTYGYTF.